The clone carrying this T cell receptor beta chain was counted a few times. There were TCR beta CDR3 regions amplified from RNA transcripts. The primer set for the first-round RT-PCR of the TCR CDR3 was HTBI. TCRdb used MiXCR to reprocess the multiplex PCR reads, holding one entry per CDR3 protein. The repertoire has under 350,000 distinct CDR3 sequences, approximately 18% of them found once; the top ten carry around 54%. This sample stems from a study of T cells in Graves' hyperthyroidism and ophthalmopathy. This CDR3 is 15 amino acids long. V gave up 4 bases and J gave up 2 bases, with 13 bases separating them. Germline V gene sequence: CDR1 SGHTA, CDR2 FQGNSA.

The gene calls are TRBV7-2 and TRBJ2-3; D ambiguous. The sample comprised blood. The TCR originated in a woman between 50 and 59 years old with Graves' hyperthyroidism. Here the CDR3 DNA reads TGTGCCAGCAGCTCTGACACCCCCGACACAGATACGCAGTATTTT. Translating it yields CASSSDTPDTDTQYF.